This note documents a single T cell receptor (beta chain) sequence. These data come from a study of glioma-infiltrating T cells after dendritic cell vaccination. Per the germline V gene, CDR1 is WSHSY and CDR2 is SAAADI. This CDR3 region has 17 residues. The ends were cut back, 3 bases at V and 6 bases at J, with 23 bases in the middle. The protocol was immunoSEQ multiplex PCR, while the TCRdb copy is restricted to in-frame clones and leaves out a portion. Of 95,000 to 110,000 clones listed, 80% to 90% are singletons. Sequences were derived from blood, sampled before dendritic cell vaccination. The clonotype originates from a human donor with glioblastoma. The gene calls are TRBV10-2 and TRBJ1-2, with D uncertain. CDR3 region: CASSDRLLVEVINGYTF. CDR3 bases: TGCGCCAGCAGTGACCGCCTCCTCGTGGAGGTCATCAATGGCTACACCTTC.